Given below is one TCR beta chain in context. Its cognate antigen is unknown. This table comes from immunoSEQ multiplex PCR, and its TCRdb copy is limited to in-frame clones, with some not included. The sample consists of just under 100,000 clones, roughly 80% of them appearing once. Time point of the sample: after dendritic cell vaccination, including at tumor progression/relapse. Before vaccination, two weeks after the third vaccination, and at progression, PBMC were collected. V lost 0 bases and J 14 bases, leaving 7 bases between the germline ends. There are 10 residues in the CDR3. Germline V gene lookup returns CDR1 ENHRY and CDR2 SYGVKD. The data derive from a study of glioma-infiltrating T cells after dendritic cell vaccination. General study findings and limits: Higher TCR clonality did not directly relate to longer survival.

The sample consisted of blood, taken after dendritic cell vaccination. The sequence derives from a human donor with glioblastoma. This sequence joins TRBV10-3 and TRBJ1-2; a possible D gene is TRBD1 (5 bases). CDR3: CAISESGGTF. In nucleotides, the CDR3 is TGTGCCATCAGTGAGTCGGGGGGTACCTTC.